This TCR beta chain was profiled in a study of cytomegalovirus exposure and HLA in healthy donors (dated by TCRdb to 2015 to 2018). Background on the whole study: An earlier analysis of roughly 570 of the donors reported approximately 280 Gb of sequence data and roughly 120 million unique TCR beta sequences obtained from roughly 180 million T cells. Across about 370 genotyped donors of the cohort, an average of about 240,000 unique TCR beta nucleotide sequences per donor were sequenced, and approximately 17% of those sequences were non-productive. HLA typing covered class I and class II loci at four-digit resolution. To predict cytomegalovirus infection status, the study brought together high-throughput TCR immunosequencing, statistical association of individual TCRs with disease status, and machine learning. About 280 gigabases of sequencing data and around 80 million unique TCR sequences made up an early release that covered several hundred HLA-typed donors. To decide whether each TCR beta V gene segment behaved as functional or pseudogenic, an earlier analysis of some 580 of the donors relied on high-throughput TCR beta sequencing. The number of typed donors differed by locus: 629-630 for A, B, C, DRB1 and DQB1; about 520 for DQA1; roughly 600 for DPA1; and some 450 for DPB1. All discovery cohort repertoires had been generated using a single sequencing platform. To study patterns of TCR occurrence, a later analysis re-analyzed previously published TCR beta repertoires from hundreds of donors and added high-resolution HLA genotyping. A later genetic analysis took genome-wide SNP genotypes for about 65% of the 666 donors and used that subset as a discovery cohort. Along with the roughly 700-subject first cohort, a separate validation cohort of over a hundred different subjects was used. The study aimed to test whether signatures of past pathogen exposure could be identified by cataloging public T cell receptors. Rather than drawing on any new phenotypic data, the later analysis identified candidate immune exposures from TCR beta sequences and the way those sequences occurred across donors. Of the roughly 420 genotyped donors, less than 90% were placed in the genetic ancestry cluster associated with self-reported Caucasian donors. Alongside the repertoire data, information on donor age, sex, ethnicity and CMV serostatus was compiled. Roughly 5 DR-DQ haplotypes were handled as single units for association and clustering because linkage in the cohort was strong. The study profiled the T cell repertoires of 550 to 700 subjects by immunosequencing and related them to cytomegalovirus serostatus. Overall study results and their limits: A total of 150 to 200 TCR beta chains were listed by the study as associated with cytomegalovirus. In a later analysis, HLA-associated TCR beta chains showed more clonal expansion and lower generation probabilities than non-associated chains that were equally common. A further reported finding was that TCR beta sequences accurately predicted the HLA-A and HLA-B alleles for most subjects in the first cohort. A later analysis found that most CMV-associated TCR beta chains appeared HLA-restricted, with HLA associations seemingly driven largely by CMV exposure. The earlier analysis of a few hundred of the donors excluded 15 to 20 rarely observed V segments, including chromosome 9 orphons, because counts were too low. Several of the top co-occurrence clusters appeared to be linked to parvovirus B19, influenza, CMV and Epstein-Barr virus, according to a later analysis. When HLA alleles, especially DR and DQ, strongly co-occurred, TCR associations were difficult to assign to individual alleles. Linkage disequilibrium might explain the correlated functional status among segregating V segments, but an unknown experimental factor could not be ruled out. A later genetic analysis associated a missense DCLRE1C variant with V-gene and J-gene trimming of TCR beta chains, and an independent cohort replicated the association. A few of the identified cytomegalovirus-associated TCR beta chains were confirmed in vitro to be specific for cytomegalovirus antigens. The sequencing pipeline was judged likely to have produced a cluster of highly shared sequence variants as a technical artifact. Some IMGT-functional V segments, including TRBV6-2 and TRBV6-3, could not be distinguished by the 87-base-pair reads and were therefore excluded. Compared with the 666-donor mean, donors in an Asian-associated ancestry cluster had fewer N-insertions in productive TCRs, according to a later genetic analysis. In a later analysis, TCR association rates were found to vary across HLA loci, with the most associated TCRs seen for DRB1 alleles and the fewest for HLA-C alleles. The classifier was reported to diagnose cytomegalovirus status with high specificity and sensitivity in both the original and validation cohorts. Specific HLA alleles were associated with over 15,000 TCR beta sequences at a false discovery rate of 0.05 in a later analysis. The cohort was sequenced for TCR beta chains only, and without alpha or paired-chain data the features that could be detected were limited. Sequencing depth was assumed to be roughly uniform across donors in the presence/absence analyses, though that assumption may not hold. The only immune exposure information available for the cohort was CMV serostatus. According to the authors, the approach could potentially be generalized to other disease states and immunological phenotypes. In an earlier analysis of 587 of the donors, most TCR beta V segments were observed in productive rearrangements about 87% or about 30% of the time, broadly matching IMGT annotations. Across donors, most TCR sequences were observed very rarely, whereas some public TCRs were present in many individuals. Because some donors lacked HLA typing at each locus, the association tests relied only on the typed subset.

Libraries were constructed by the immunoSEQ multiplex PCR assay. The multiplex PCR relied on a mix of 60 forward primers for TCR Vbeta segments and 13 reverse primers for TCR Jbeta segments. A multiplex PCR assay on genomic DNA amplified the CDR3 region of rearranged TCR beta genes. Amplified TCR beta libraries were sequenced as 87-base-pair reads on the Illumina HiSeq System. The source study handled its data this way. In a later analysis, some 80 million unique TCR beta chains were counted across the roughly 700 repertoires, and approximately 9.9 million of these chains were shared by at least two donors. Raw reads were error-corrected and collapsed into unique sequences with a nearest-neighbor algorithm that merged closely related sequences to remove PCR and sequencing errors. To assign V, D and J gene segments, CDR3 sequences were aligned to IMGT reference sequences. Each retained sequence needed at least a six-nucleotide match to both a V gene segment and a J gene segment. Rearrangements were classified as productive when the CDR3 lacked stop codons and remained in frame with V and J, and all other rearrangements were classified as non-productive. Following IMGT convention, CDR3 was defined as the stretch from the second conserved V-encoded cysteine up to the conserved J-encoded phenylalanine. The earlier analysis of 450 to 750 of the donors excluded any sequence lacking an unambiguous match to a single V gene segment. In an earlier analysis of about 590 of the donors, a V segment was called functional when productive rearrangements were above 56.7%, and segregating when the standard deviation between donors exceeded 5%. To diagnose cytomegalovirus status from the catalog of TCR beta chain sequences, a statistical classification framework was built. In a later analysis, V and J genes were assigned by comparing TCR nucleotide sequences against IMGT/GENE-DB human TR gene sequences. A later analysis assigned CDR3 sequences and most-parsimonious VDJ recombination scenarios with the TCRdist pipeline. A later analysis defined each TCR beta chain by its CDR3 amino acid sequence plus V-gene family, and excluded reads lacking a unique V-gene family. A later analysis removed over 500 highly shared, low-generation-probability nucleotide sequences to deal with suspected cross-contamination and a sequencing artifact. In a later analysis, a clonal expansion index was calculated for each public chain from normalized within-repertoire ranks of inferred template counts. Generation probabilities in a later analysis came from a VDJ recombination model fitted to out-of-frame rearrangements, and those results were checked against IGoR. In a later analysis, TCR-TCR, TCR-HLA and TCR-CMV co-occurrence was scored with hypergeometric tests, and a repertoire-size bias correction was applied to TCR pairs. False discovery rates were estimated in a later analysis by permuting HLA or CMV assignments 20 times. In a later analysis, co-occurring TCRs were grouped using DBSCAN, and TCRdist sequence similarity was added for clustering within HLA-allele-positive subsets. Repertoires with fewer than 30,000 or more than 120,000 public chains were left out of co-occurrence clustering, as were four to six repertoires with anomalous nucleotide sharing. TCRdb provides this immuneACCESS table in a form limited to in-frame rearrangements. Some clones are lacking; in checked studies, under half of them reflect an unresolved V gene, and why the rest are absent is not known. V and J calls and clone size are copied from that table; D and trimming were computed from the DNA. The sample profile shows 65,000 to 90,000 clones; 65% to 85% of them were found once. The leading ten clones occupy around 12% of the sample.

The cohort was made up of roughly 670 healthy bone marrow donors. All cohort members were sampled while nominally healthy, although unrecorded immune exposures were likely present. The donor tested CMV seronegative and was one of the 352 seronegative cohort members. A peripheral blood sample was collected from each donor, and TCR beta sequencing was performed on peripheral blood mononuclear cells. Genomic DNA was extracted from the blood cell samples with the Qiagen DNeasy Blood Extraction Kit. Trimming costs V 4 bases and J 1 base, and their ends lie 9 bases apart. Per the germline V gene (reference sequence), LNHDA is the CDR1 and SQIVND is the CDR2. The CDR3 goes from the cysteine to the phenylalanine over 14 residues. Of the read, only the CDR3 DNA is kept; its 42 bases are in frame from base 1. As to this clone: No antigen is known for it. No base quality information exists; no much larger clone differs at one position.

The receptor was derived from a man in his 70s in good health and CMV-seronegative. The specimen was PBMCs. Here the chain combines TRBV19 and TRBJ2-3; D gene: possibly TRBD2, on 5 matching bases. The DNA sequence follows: TGTGCCAGTAGTAGGGGTAGCGGCACAGATACGCAGTATTTT. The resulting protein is CASSRGSGTDTQYF.